Listed here is a single TCR beta chain. These data come from a study of blood T cell repertoires in COVID-19. Assay used: immunoSEQ multiplex PCR; TCRdb lists only in-frame clones, some missing. The sample carries fewer than 55,000 clones, approximately 84% recorded once. CDR1 SGHVS and CDR2 FNYEAQ come from the germline V gene. After removal of 6 bases from V and 1 base from J, the junction contained 4 bases not matched to a gene. The CDR3 extends over 14 amino acids. The J gene is TRBJ2-7, the V gene TRBV7-6, with 9 bases identical to TRBD1. The material sequenced was peripheral blood. The TCR was taken from a man aged 50-59 years with acute or convalescent COVID-19. The CDR3 loop is CASSEDRGSYEQYF. The CDR3 region has the DNA TGTGCCAGCAGTGAGGACAGGGGTTCCTACGAGCAGTACTTC.